These T cell receptor beta chains were read from a single sample in a study of control samples from healthy donors and cancer patients. Sequencing used immunoSEQ multiplex PCR; TCRdb keeps in-frame clones, though not all of them. Counted here are fewer than 200,000 clones, 90% to 95% occurring once; the ten biggest clones make up 4.1%. Specimen: blood. Receptors originate from a woman aged 55-70 years in good health. The CDR3 runs from the conserved cysteine through the conserved F or W. The D gene is left open where the match is weak. Not all rows give a size; the values are once, few, many and, for expanded clones, a class.

v_call: TRBV19
clone_size: once
j_call: TRBJ2-7
d_call: .
cdr3_nt: TGTGCCAGTAGTACGGGACTTTCCTACGAGCAGTACTTC
cdr3_aa: CASSTGLSYEQYF

v_call: TRBV12-5
clone_size: .
j_call: TRBJ2-3
d_call: .
cdr3_nt: TGTGCTAGTGGTTTGGTCGGGGGAGATACGCAGTATTTT
cdr3_aa: CASGLVGGDTQYF

v_call: TRBV29-1
clone_size: .
j_call: TRBJ2-7
d_call: TRBD1
cdr3_nt: TGCAGCGTTGGAAAGGAGCGGACAGGGGTCTCCTACGAGCAGTACTTC
cdr3_aa: CSVGKERTGVSYEQYF

v_call: TRBV19
clone_size: .
j_call: TRBJ1-6
d_call: TRBD1
cdr3_nt: TGTGCCAGTAGGAAAAACGGACAGGGGGATAATTCACCCCTCCACTTT
cdr3_aa: CASRKNGQGDNSPLHF

v_call: TRBV12-2
clone_size: .
j_call: TRBJ1-1
d_call: .
cdr3_nt: TGTGCAAGTCGCTTTCTTCGGGGGGGATCCACTGAAGCTTTCTTT
cdr3_aa: CASRFLRGGSTEAFF

v_call: TRBV5-5
clone_size: .
j_call: TRBJ1-4
d_call: TRBD1
cdr3_nt: TGTGCCAGCAGCGCCGAGGACAGGGTATGGGAAAAACTGTTTTTT
cdr3_aa: CASSAEDRVWEKLFF

v_call: TRBV29-1
clone_size: .
j_call: TRBJ1-2
d_call: TRBD1
cdr3_nt: TGCAGCGGACAGGGGGTTGAGGGGGGCTACACCTTC
cdr3_aa: CSGQGVEGGYTF

v_call: TRBV18
clone_size: .
j_call: TRBJ2-3
d_call: .
cdr3_nt: TGTGCCAGCTCACCGAACCGGGGGATCGCAGATACGCAGTATTTT
cdr3_aa: CASSPNRGIADTQYF

v_call: TRBV7-8
clone_size: once
j_call: TRBJ1-2
d_call: .
cdr3_nt: TGTGCCAGCAGCTTTAGGACCGGTCCGGGGTATGGCTACACCTTC
cdr3_aa: CASSFRTGPGYGYTF

v_call: TRBV5-1
clone_size: .
j_call: TRBJ2-7
d_call: TRBD1
cdr3_nt: TGCGCCAGCAGCCCAGTCCCGGGACAGGGACAGGAGCAGTACTTC
cdr3_aa: CASSPVPGQGQEQYF

v_call: TRBV3-1/TRBV3-2
clone_size: .
j_call: TRBJ1-3
d_call: TRBD1
cdr3_nt: TGTGCCAGCAGCAGAGGGACAGTCGGCTCTGGAAACACCATATATTTT
cdr3_aa: CASSRGTVGSGNTIYF

v_call: TRBV30
clone_size: .
j_call: TRBJ2-7
d_call: .
cdr3_nt: TGTGCCTGGACTATCTCGGGCCACGAGCAGTACTTC
cdr3_aa: CAWTISGHEQYF

v_call: TRBV12-3/TRBV12-4
clone_size: .
j_call: TRBJ1-2
d_call: .
cdr3_nt: TGTGCCAGCAGCCCCGGGTATGGCGGCTACACCTTC
cdr3_aa: CASSPGYGGYTF

v_call: TRBV11-2
clone_size: .
j_call: TRBJ1-6
d_call: TRBD1
cdr3_nt: TGTGCCAGCAGCCCCGGACAGGGGAATTCACCCCTCCACTTT
cdr3_aa: CASSPGQGNSPLHF

v_call: TRBV6-2/TRBV6-3
clone_size: .
j_call: TRBJ2-6
d_call: TRBD1
cdr3_nt: TGTGCCAGCAGTTACCCAGGACAGGGACCCGTGGGGGCCAACGTCCTGACTTTC
cdr3_aa: CASSYPGQGPVGANVLTF

v_call: TRBV7-9
clone_size: few
j_call: TRBJ2-4
d_call: .
cdr3_nt: TGTGCCAGCAGCTTAGCCCAAAGCTTCCAGGGCATTCAGTACTTC
cdr3_aa: CASSLAQSFQGIQYF

v_call: TRBV6-5
clone_size: .
j_call: TRBJ1-3
d_call: .
cdr3_nt: TGTGCCAGCAGTTACACCTCGCATTCTGGAAACACCATATATTTT
cdr3_aa: CASSYTSHSGNTIYF

v_call: TRBV5-1
clone_size: .
j_call: TRBJ1-1
d_call: .
cdr3_nt: TGCGCCAGCAGCTTGGCCATCGGGGTTCCTGAAGCTTTCTTT
cdr3_aa: CASSLAIGVPEAFF

v_call: TRBV30
clone_size: .
j_call: TRBJ1-6
d_call: .
cdr3_nt: TGTGCCTGGAACTTGGGGCCTAGCTCCTATAATTCACCCCTCCACTTT
cdr3_aa: CAWNLGPSSYNSPLHF

v_call: TRBV5-8
clone_size: .
j_call: TRBJ1-5
d_call: TRBD1
cdr3_nt: TGTGCCAGCAGTTACGACAGGGGATATGGCAATCAGCCCCAGCATTTT
cdr3_aa: CASSYDRGYGNQPQHF

v_call: TRBV18
clone_size: once
j_call: TRBJ2-5
d_call: .
cdr3_nt: TGTGCCAGCTCACCGTCCGGGGCGGAGACCCAGTACTTC
cdr3_aa: CASSPSGAETQYF

v_call: TRBV7-2
clone_size: .
j_call: TRBJ1-2
d_call: .
cdr3_nt: TGTGCCAGCAGCCCGCCGGAGATGGGCTACACCTTC
cdr3_aa: CASSPPEMGYTF

v_call: TRBV7-9
clone_size: few
j_call: TRBJ2-1
d_call: TRBD2
cdr3_nt: TGTGCCAGCAGCTTGCTGGCGGGGGTATCCTACAATGAGCAGTTCTTC
cdr3_aa: CASSLLAGVSYNEQFF

v_call: TRBV7-2
clone_size: medium-sized
j_call: TRBJ2-5
d_call: .
cdr3_nt: TGTGCCAGCAGCTTAGGACGCGGTGGGGGTTTCCAAGAGACCCAGTACTTC
cdr3_aa: CASSLGRGGGFQETQYF

v_call: TRBV30
clone_size: .
j_call: TRBJ2-2
d_call: .
cdr3_nt: TGTGCCTGGAGTGTCTCCACGCACACCGGGGAGCTGTTTTTT
cdr3_aa: CAWSVSTHTGELFF

v_call: TRBV18
clone_size: .
j_call: TRBJ1-4
d_call: .
cdr3_nt: TGTGCCAGCTCACCCTTTAAGGAAAAACTGTTTTTT
cdr3_aa: CASSPFKEKLFF

v_call: TRBV10-3
clone_size: .
j_call: TRBJ2-5
d_call: .
cdr3_nt: TGTGCCATCAGTGACCCGGGGTCTAGCGTTAAGGAGACCCAGTACTTC
cdr3_aa: CAISDPGSSVKETQYF

v_call: TRBV5-4
clone_size: .
j_call: TRBJ1-1
d_call: .
cdr3_nt: TGTGCCAGCAGCTTGCCCGGCCCTGTGAACACTGAAGCTTTCTTT
cdr3_aa: CASSLPGPVNTEAFF

v_call: TRBV6-2/TRBV6-3
clone_size: .
j_call: TRBJ2-7
d_call: TRBD2
cdr3_nt: TGTGCCAGCAGTTACTCGACGATAGGACTAGGGCCGTACTTC
cdr3_aa: CASSYSTIGLGPYF

v_call: TRBV14
clone_size: .
j_call: TRBJ2-7
d_call: .
cdr3_nt: TGTGCCAGCAGCCCAGTCCTACCTGGCAGGGCCTACGAGCAGTACTTC
cdr3_aa: CASSPVLPGRAYEQYF

v_call: TRBV6-5
clone_size: .
j_call: TRBJ2-3
d_call: .
cdr3_nt: TGTGCCAGCAGTCACCAGACAGCTAGCACAGATACGCAGTATTTT
cdr3_aa: CASSHQTASTDTQYF

v_call: TRBV7-2
clone_size: few
j_call: TRBJ1-5
d_call: TRBD1
cdr3_nt: TGTGCCAGCAGCTTAGCCAAGGACAGGGGCCCTTATAGCAATCAGCCCCAGCATTTT
cdr3_aa: CASSLAKDRGPYSNQPQHF

v_call: TRBV5-1
clone_size: once
j_call: TRBJ2-3
d_call: .
cdr3_nt: TGCGCCAGCAGTTCTTTCGGGGTGGGGACAGATACGCAGTATTTT
cdr3_aa: CASSSFGVGTDTQYF

v_call: TRBV7-6
clone_size: .
j_call: TRBJ1-1
d_call: .
cdr3_nt: TGTGCCAGCAGCTTGGGATCGGGAGGGAACACTGAAGCTTTCTTT
cdr3_aa: CASSLGSGGNTEAFF

v_call: TRBV7-2
clone_size: .
j_call: TRBJ1-4
d_call: .
cdr3_nt: TGTGCCAGCAGCTTAGGGGGGGGCAGATTGGAAAAACTGTTTTTT
cdr3_aa: CASSLGGGRLEKLFF

v_call: TRBV4-1
clone_size: .
j_call: TRBJ2-7
d_call: TRBD1
cdr3_nt: TGCGCCAGCAGAAAGGGACAGGGACCATCCTACGAGCAGTACTTC
cdr3_aa: CASRKGQGPSYEQYF

v_call: TRBV6-6
clone_size: .
j_call: TRBJ2-7
d_call: .
cdr3_nt: TGTGCCAGCAGCCCGGCGACCGGCAGCGAGCAGTACTTC
cdr3_aa: CASSPATGSEQYF

v_call: TRBV7-9
clone_size: .
j_call: TRBJ1-4
d_call: TRBD1
cdr3_nt: TGTGCCAGCAGCTCTGACCCGGGACAGGGGGATGAAAAACTGTTTTTT
cdr3_aa: CASSSDPGQGDEKLFF

v_call: TRBV27
clone_size: .
j_call: TRBJ1-3
d_call: .
cdr3_nt: TGTGCCAGCAGTCCATACCCGCTAACCGGAAACACCATATATTTT
cdr3_aa: CASSPYPLTGNTIYF

v_call: TRBV7-6
clone_size: .
j_call: TRBJ1-2
d_call: .
cdr3_nt: TGTGCCAGCAGCTTCCAAGACAGCCCCAACTATGGCTACACCTTC
cdr3_aa: CASSFQDSPNYGYTF